The 30 T cell receptor beta chains presented below share a single source sample, sequenced in a study of identical twins. TCRdb independently ran MiXCR on the 5' RACE reads; one entry per CDR3 protein. The profile shows some 1,600,000 distinct CDR3 sequences, about 32% of them singletons. Material: cord blood. These receptors were obtained from a newborn girl in good health.

The chain joins TRBV28 to TRBJ1-2, with D unresolved. CDR1 is MDHEN, CDR2 SYDVKM, per germline. The CDR3 covers 12 residues. With 7 bases removed from V and 6 bases from J, the gap between germline ends came to 12 bases. The CDR3, as DNA: TGTGCCAGCACTAAAAATGGGGATGGCTACACCTTC. Its translation is CASTKNGDGYTF.

Only one count was recorded for this clonotype. The chain employs TRBV7-2 and TRBJ1-1; 7 bases line up with TRBD1. This CDR3 contains 16 residues. V was clipped by 4 bases and J by 0 bases; unmatched bases: 8. Germline loops: CDR1 SGHTA, CDR2 FQGNSA. In nucleotides, the CDR3 is TGTGCCAGCAGCTCCCAGGGGGGAATGATGAACACTGAAGCTTTCTTT. Encoded protein: CASSSQGGMMNTEAFF.

The V call is TRBV3-1, the J call TRBJ1-5, with 7 bases fitting TRBD1. Germline-derived CDR1 and CDR2 are LGHDT and YNNKEL (reference sequence). This CDR3 region has 16 residues. V shed 1 base and J 4 bases; nucleotides not matched to a gene: 7. The CDR3 protein is CASSQGGTVLNQPQHF. The CDR3, as DNA: TGTGCCAGCAGCCAAGGCGGGACAGTGCTAAATCAGCCCCAGCATTTT.

The chain uses TRBV4-2 and TRBJ2-1; D gene ambiguous. This CDR3 region has 12 residues. Germline V gene sequence: CDR1 LGHNA, CDR2 YNFKEQ. V was trimmed by 0 bases and J by 9 bases, leaving 6 bases between them. CDR3 in DNA: TGTGCCAGCAGCCAAGAGAGCGTTGAGCAGTTCTTC. Its translation: CASSQESVEQFF.

This clonotype turned up a few times. This rearrangement joins TRBV21-1 to TRBJ2-1; TRBD2, as called in the table, went unchecked against the DNA. TRBV21-1 is an annotated pseudogene. The CDR3 is 14 amino acids. CDR3 region: CATPRGGGHNEQFF. The CDR3 bases are TGTGCCACCCCACGTGGGGGAGGGCACAATGAGCAGTTCTTC.

The table lists this clonotype with a few counts. The rearrangement links TRBV10-3 to TRBJ2-5; D gene unclear. The V gene's germline CDR1 is ENHRY and CDR2 SYGVKD. Deletions cut 0 bases from V and 6 bases from J, with 5 bases between. This CDR3 contains 12 residues. This CDR3 is CAISESKKTQYF. The DNA of the CDR3 is TGTGCCATCAGTGAGTCGAAAAAGACCCAGTACTTC.

V is TRBV24-1 and J is TRBJ2-1; 8 bases agree with TRBD1. The length of the CDR3 is 14 residues. Germline V gene data show CDR1 as KGHDR and CDR2 as SFDVKD. V gave up 4 bases and J gave up 10 bases; unmatched junction bases: 8. CDR3 residues: CATSDWTGPREQFF. The CDR3 DNA is TGTGCCACCAGTGACTGGACAGGGCCTCGGGAGCAGTTCTTC.

This clonotype has just a few counts. The chain has TRBV24-1 and TRBJ2-2; D remains unclear. Germline V gives CDR1 KGHDR, CDR2 SFDVKD. The CDR3 loop spans 11 amino acids. Trimming took off 5 bases at V and 5 bases at J, with 2 bases between the two ends. CDR3 loop: CATSGTGELFF. The DNA of the CDR3 is TGTGCCACCAGTGGGACCGGGGAGCTGTTTTTT.

This clonotype has just a few counts. This chain joins TRBV6-1 and TRBJ2-7; D might be TRBD2 (6 bases). Germline CDR1 MNHNS, CDR2 SASEGT. V was shortened by 2 bases and J by 2 bases, with 19 bases between the two germline ends. This CDR3 has 17 residues. The CDR3 here is CASSEWRASLSTYEQYF. The CDR3 coding sequence is TGTGCCAGCAGTGAATGGAGGGCTAGCCTTTCCACCTACGAGCAGTACTTC.

This clonotype was detected only a few times. The chain uses TRBV15 and TRBJ1-5; D uncertain. The CDR3 has 15 residues. Per the germline V gene, CDR1 is LNHNV and CDR2 is YYDKDF (reference sequence). Trimming removed 1 base from V and 0 bases from J, with 7 bases in between. DNA of the CDR3: TGTGCCACCAGCAGAGGACATTTTAGCAATCAGCCCCAGCATTTT. It translates to CATSRGHFSNQPQHF.

The chain employs TRBV20-1 and TRBJ2-1; D is ambiguous. Germline CDR1 DFQATT, CDR2 SNEGSKA (reference sequence). The CDR3 totals 16 residues. With 0 bases removed from V and 8 bases from J, the gap between germline ends came to 20 bases. In DNA, the CDR3 is TGCAGTGCTAGAGAGGCCTTGGCGGCCCGATGGGATGAGCAGTTCTTC. Translated, it gives CSAREALAARWDEQFF.

This clonotype was counted ten times or more. This sequence joins TRBV12-3 or TRBV12-4 and TRBJ2-3; 9 bases line up with TRBD2. The CDR3 has 15 amino acids. Trimming at V came to 5 bases and at J to 0 bases, leaving 3 bases not matched to a gene. The CDR3 DNA follows: TGTGCCAGCAGTCGTAGCGGGAGTAGCACAGATACGCAGTATTTT. It specifies CASSRSGSSTDTQYF.

This clonotype turned up a few times. The rearrangement uses TRBV6-1 and TRBJ2-4; TRBD1 matches 9 bases. The CDR3 runs to 18 residues. V gave up 0 bases and J gave up 6 bases; unmatched junction bases: 12. From germline, CDR1 is MNHNS and CDR2 SASEGT. The CDR3 bases are TGTGCCAGCAGTGAAGCGGGTGACAGGGGGTTACATGGAAACATTCAGTACTTC. Translated, it gives CASSEAGDRGLHGNIQYF.

V gene TRBV11-2 combines with J gene TRBJ2-3, with TRBD2 identical over 8 bases. Per germline, CDR1 SGHAT and CDR2 FQNNGV. The CDR3 covers 16 residues. The V segment lost 2 bases and the J segment 2 bases; nucleotides outside the gene matches: 6. The CDR3 nucleotides read TGTGCCAGCAGCTTAAAGAGCGGGGGTTCCACAGATACGCAGTATTTT. Amino acid sequence: CASSLKSGGSTDTQYF.

The chain recombines TRBV12-3 or TRBV12-4 with TRBJ2-7; D is undetermined. The CDR3 covers 12 residues. Trimming removed 5 bases from V and 10 bases from J, with 15 bases in between. CDR3 sequence reads: CASSLQISAQYF. The CDR3, as DNA: TGTGCCAGCAGTCTCCAAATTTCAGCCCAGTACTTC.

The V gene is TRBV21-1, the J gene TRBJ2-1; no DNA check was done on the table's D call, TRBD1. The assigned J gene may be wrong: the sequence end matches TRBJ2-7 better. TRBV21-1 is annotated as a pseudogene. The CDR3 covers 15 residues. CDR3 residues: CASSKALQGEHEQYF. CDR3 DNA: TGTGCCAGCAGCAAAGCTTTACAGGGAGAGCACGAGCAGTACTTC.

This clonotype was detected only a few times. The V call is TRBV12-3 or TRBV12-4, the J call TRBJ2-7; perhaps D is TRBD1 or TRBD2 (5 bases each). V lost 8 bases to trimming and J lost 4 bases, with 21 bases between them. This CDR3 spans 15 amino acids. CDR3 in amino acids: CASSSRGPNYYEQYF. The CDR3 DNA reads as TGTGCCAGCTCCAGCCGGGGCCCGAACTATTACGAGCAGTACTTC.

This clonotype was observed a handful of times. The CDR3 DNA sequence: TGTGCCAGCAGGGGACAGGGGGCTGTCGGGGAGCTGTTTTTT. Protein: CASRGQGAVGELFF. The chain employs TRBV2 and TRBJ2-2, with 12 positions matching TRBD1. Per germline, CDR1 SNHLY and CDR2 FYNNEI. Losses at the gene ends were 6 bases for V and 7 bases for J; bases not matched to a gene: 3. The CDR3 loop spans 14 amino acids.

This chain links TRBV20-1 with TRBJ2-7; maybe TRBD1 (5 bases). Germline V gives CDR1 DFQATT, CDR2 SNEGSKA (reference sequence). The V end lost 0 bases, the J end lost 3 bases, and 12 bases lay between the germline ends. The CDR3 extends over 14 amino acids. DNA of the CDR3: TGCAGTGCTAGAGAGTTGCGTCAGGGCTACGAGCAGTACTTC. It is translated as CSARELRQGYEQYF.

This clonotype occurred a few times. The chain has TRBV28 and TRBJ2-5; D remains ambiguous. V lost 6 bases, J lost 5 bases, and 13 bases lay in between. This CDR3 region has 13 residues. Germline loops: CDR1 MDHEN, CDR2 SYDVKM. CDR3 loop: CASSSTGRETQYF. CDR3 DNA sequence: TGTGCCAGCAGCTCCACGGGTCGGGAGACCCAGTACTTC. Supplemented by reference TRBV28 and TRBJ2-5, the full variable domain reads DVKVTQSSRYLVKRTGEKVFLECVQDMDHENMFWYRQDPGLGLRLIYFSYDVKMKEKGDIPEGYSVSREKKERFSLILESASTNQTSMYLCASSSTGRETQYFGPGTRLLVL.

The rearrangement links TRBV10-3 to TRBJ2-1; TRBD2 agrees at 12 bases. From germline, CDR1 is ENHRY and CDR2 SYGVKD. The CDR3 contains 15 residues. V was pared by 4 bases and J by 5 bases, with 3 bases of the junction left unmatched. The CDR3 loop is CAISVLAGGNNEQFF. CDR3 DNA: TGTGCCATCAGTGTACTAGCGGGGGGCAACAATGAGCAGTTCTTC.

The sample holds a few counts of this clonotype. This chain links TRBV20-1 with TRBJ2-7; 12 positions match TRBD2. Germline V gene data show CDR1 as DFQATT and CDR2 as SNEGSKA (reference sequence). J gave up 4 bases and V 4 bases, and 5 bases lay outside the gene matches. This CDR3 is built from 14 residues. In nucleotides, the CDR3 is TGCAGTGCTAAGCGGACTAGCGGGAAATACGAGCAGTACTTC. Its protein is CSAKRTSGKYEQYF.

This clonotype has only one observation. One end of the junction is discordant with germline, which a read error may explain. The chain carries TRBV28 and TRBJ2-7; TRBD2 is a possible D gene (5 bases). Germline CDR1 is MDHEN and CDR2 is SYDVKM. The CDR3 length is 13 residues. The CDR3 region has the DNA TGTGCCAGCAGCAATGGACGTGACTACGAGCACTACTTC. Translating it yields CASSNGRDYEHYF.

CDR3: CASCISRGPYEQYF. DNA of the CDR3: TGTGCCAGCTGTATTAGCAGGGGGCCATACGAGCAGTACTTC. The rearrangement uses TRBV27 and TRBJ2-4; the match to TRBD1 covers 8 bases. The J call may be mistaken, given a closer DNA end match to TRBJ2-7. This CDR3 has 14 residues. The germline gives CDR1 MNHEY, CDR2 SMNVEV (reference sequence).

This clonotype has only a few counts. This rearrangement joins TRBV12-3 or TRBV12-4 to TRBJ2-2, with D perhaps matching TRBD1 (6 bases). The CDR3 length is 12 residues. Trimming took off 8 bases at V and 6 bases at J, with 10 bases between the two ends. The CDR3: CASVQGPGELFF. CDR3 DNA: TGTGCCAGCGTACAGGGACCCGGGGAGCTGTTTTTT.

This chain joins TRBV7-2 and TRBJ1-2; D call uncertain. The V and J ends lost 6 bases and 4 bases respectively, with 15 bases between them. This CDR3 comprises 14 residues. Germline V gene lookup returns CDR1 SGHTA and CDR2 FQGNSA. The CDR3, as DNA: TGTGCCAGCAGGAGGACCCCAGATATCTATGGCTACACCTTC. Translated, it gives CASRRTPDIYGYTF.

The CDR3: CSVEDPLGGHNEQFF. The CDR3, as DNA: TGCAGCGTTGAAGATCCACTGGGTGGGCACAATGAGCAGTTCTTC. The rearrangement uses TRBV29-1 and TRBJ2-1; no clear D. The V end lost 0 bases, the J end lost 5 bases, and 14 bases lay between the germline ends. This CDR3 is 15 amino acids long. Germline values: CDR1 SQVTM, CDR2 ANQGSEA.

The sample holds a few counts of this clonotype. The chain uses TRBV7-6 and TRBJ2-3; D unresolved. CDR3 length: 14 residues. Trimming removed 2 bases at V and 2 bases at J, with 8 bases between. The germline CDR1 and CDR2 sequences are SGHVS and FNYEAQ. CDR3 in DNA: TGTGCCAGCAGCTTATATGGCACCACAGATACGCAGTATTTT. Protein: CASSLYGTTDTQYF.

This clonotype was counted between two and nine times. The chain employs TRBV24-1 and TRBJ1-1; D gene uncertain. CDR1 KGHDR and CDR2 SFDVKD come from the germline V gene. This CDR3 is built from 13 residues. V lost 1 base and J lost 1, with 3 bases in between. CDR3 residues: CATSDFPNTEAFF. The CDR3 DNA is TGTGCCACCAGTGATTTTCCGAACACTGAAGCTTTCTTT.

V gene TRBV6-5 combines with J gene TRBJ1-6; D unresolved. V was clipped by 0 bases and J by 4 bases, with 16 bases between them. The germline gives CDR1 MNHEY, CDR2 SVGAGI. This CDR3 contains 18 residues. CDR3 protein: CASSYSSPDGSYNSPLHF. The CDR3 nucleotides are TGTGCCAGCAGTTACTCATCTCCGGACGGCTCATATAATTCACCCCTCCACTTT.